The 26 T cell receptor beta chains in this list originate from one sample, sequenced in a study of T cells in Graves' hyperthyroidism and ophthalmopathy. Template material for amplifying TCR beta CDR3 regions consisted of RNA transcripts. The HTBI primer set served for first-round RT-PCR of the TCR CDR3. Using its own MiXCR run on the multiplex PCR reads, TCRdb lists one record per CDR3 protein. This sample has 500,000 to 750,000 distinct CDR3 sequences, with around 14% found just once. Sequencing was performed on blood. These receptors all come from a woman under 30 with Graves' ophthalmopathy.

This clonotype showed up many times. The chain carries TRBV30 and TRBJ1-5; TRBD1 is a possible D gene (5 bases). Deletions cut 0 bases from V and 4 bases from J, with 13 bases between. The germline V gene encodes CDR1 GTSNPN and CDR2 SVGIG (reference sequence). The CDR3 runs 15 residues. The CDR3 nucleotides are TGTGCCTGGAGTGTCCAGGGACGGATTAATCAGCCCCAGCATTTT. It encodes CAWSVQGRINQPQHF. Together with reference TRBV30 and TRBJ1-5, the CDR3 gives the full variable domain: SQTIHQWPATLVQPVGSPLSLECTVEGTSNPNLYWYRQAAGRGLQLLFYSVGIGQISSEVPQNLSASRPQDRQFILSSKKLLLSDSGFYLCAWSVQGRINQPQHFGDGTRLSIL.

This clonotype has at least ten counts. The V and J genes are TRBV30 and TRBJ2-7, with 8 bases aligning to TRBD1. Per germline, CDR1 GTSNPN and CDR2 SVGIG (reference sequence). This CDR3 comprises 16 residues. Losses at the gene ends were 3 bases for V and 3 bases for J; bases not matched to a gene: 13. DNA of the CDR3: TGTGCCTGGAGACAACACCACTCAACAGGGGGCTACGAGCAGTACTTC. As protein: CAWRQHHSTGGYEQYF.

This clonotype was observed a few times. The V call is TRBV19, the J call TRBJ2-1; TRBD1 or TRBD2 may be the D gene (5 bases each). Between the trimmed V and J ends, which lost 3 bases and 2 bases, there was a span of 11 bases. The CDR3 is 15 residues long. Looked up from germline, CDR1 is LNHDA and CDR2 is SQIVND (reference sequence). CDR3 sequence: CASSMAGRTYNEQFF. The CDR3 DNA is TGTGCCAGTAGTATGGCAGGGAGAACCTACAATGAGCAGTTCTTC.

This chain joins TRBV9 and TRBJ1-1; D is perhaps TRBD1 (6 bases). Germline CDR1 and CDR2: SGDLS and YYNGEE. CDR3 length: 14 amino acids. V lost 5 bases and J lost 3, with 14 bases in between. The CDR3 nucleotides read TGTGCCAGCAGTAGTTCAGGGGCTCACACTGAAGCTTTCTTT. As protein: CASSSSGAHTEAFF. Looking up the rest from reference TRBV9 and TRBJ1-1 gives the full variable domain: DSGVTQTPKHLITATGQRVTLRCSPRSGDLSVYWYQQSLDQGLQFLIQYYNGEERAKGNILERFSAQQFPDLHSELNLSSLELGDSALYFCASSSSGAHTEAFFGQGTRLTVV.

This clonotype was picked up many times. This chain joins TRBV11-2 and TRBJ1-2; D possibly corresponds to TRBD1 (6 bases). This CDR3 is 14 amino acids long. Germline V gene sequence: CDR1 SGHAT, CDR2 FQNNGV. V was cut by 3 bases and J by 6 bases, with 14 bases left in between. The DNA for the CDR3 is TGTGCCAGCAGCTTCCTCGGAGGGGGGGATGGCTACACCTTC. It codes for CASSFLGGGDGYTF.

Many counts were recorded for this clonotype. The chain is built from TRBV30 and TRBJ1-5; a weak D match, TRBD1 (6 bases). Between the trimmed V and J ends, which lost 4 bases and 2 bases, there was a span of 9 bases. The CDR3 has 13 residues. Germline assignment: CDR1 GTSNPN and CDR2 SVGIG (reference sequence). CDR3 in amino acids: CAWTHRGNQPQHF. In nucleotides, the CDR3 is TGTGCCTGGACTCACAGGGGCAATCAGCCCCAGCATTTT.

The V call is TRBV19, the J call TRBJ1-1, with D possibly being TRBD1 (5 bases). CDR3 length: 15 amino acids. Looked up from germline, CDR1 is LNHDA and CDR2 is SQIVND (reference sequence). The ends were cut back, 1 base at V and 5 bases at J, with 14 bases in the middle. The CDR3 sequence is CASSIGLGRGTEAFF. CDR3 DNA: TGTGCCAGTAGTATAGGTTTGGGACGGGGGACTGAAGCTTTCTTT.

This clonotype was seen ten or more times. The chain combines TRBV12-3 or TRBV12-4 with TRBJ2-1; 14 bases line up with TRBD2. CDR3 size: 16 residues. V lost 7 bases to trimming and J lost 8 bases; unmatched junction nucleotides: 10. This CDR3 is CASTLGTSGSGDEQFF. CDR3 sequence (DNA): TGTGCCAGCACCCTTGGGACTAGCGGGAGTGGTGATGAGCAGTTCTTC.

This clonotype was seen only a few times. The V and J genes are TRBV6-1 and TRBJ2-1, with TRBD2 matching over 14 bases. Germline V gene sequence: CDR1 MNHNS, CDR2 SASEGT. Trimming took 6 bases from V and 7 from J; bases not matched to a gene: 8. The CDR3 covers 16 residues. The CDR3 bases are TGTGCCAGCAGGACTAGCGGGAGGGCCATGGGTAATGAGCAGTTCTTC. Translation: CASRTSGRAMGNEQFF.

Of note for this clonotype: This may be a read error, as it is one base from a much larger clone. The chain is built from TRBV6-5 and TRBJ2-7; the match to TRBD1 covers 8 bases. There are 13 residues in the CDR3. Trimming cost V 2 bases and J 6 bases; bases outside gene matches: 3. CDR1 is MNHEY and CDR2 is SVGAGI in the germline V gene. Here the CDR3 DNA reads TGTGCCAGCAGTTACGCGACAGGGGTCGAGCAGTACTTC. This sequence encodes CASSYATGVEQYF.

This clonotype was picked up many times. The chain joins TRBV11-2 to TRBJ2-7; 8 nucleotides agree with TRBD1. Trimming cost V 0 bases and J 5 bases; bases outside gene matches: 9. Germline assignment: CDR1 SGHAT and CDR2 FQNNGV. The CDR3 sequence is 16 residues long. CDR3 in amino acids: CASSLDSGGVRHEQYF. The DNA for the CDR3 is TGTGCCAGCAGCTTAGACTCAGGGGGCGTAAGACACGAGCAGTACTTC.

This clonotype was observed a handful of times. The rearrangement links TRBV29-1 to TRBJ2-1; TRBD1 is a possible D gene (6 bases). Germline CDR1 and CDR2: SQVTM and ANQGSEA. V lost 4 bases and J 3 bases, leaving 13 bases between the germline ends. The CDR3 extends over 14 amino acids. This CDR3 reads CSVASDRNYNEQFF. The CDR3 DNA is TGCAGCGTTGCCAGTGACAGGAACTACAATGAGCAGTTCTTC.

This clonotype was picked up a small number of times. V and J are TRBV7-9 and TRBJ1-1; TRBD1 aligns across 11 bases. The CDR3 runs to 16 residues. V was clipped by 1 base and J by 6 bases; unmatched bases: 7. In germline, CDR1 is SEHNR, CDR2 FQNEAQ (reference sequence). This CDR3 reads CASSLGGGQGASEAFF. The CDR3 DNA reads as TGTGCCAGCAGCTTAGGGGGTGGACAGGGGGCGTCTGAAGCTTTCTTT. Supplemented by reference TRBV7-9 and TRBJ1-1, the full variable domain reads DTGVSQNPRHKITKRGQNVTFRCDPISEHNRLYWYRQTLGQGPEFLTYFQNEAQLEKSRLLSDRFSAERPKGSFSTLEIQRTEQGDSAMYLCASSLGGGQGASEAFFGQGTRLTVV.

At least ten counts were recorded for this clonotype. The chain employs TRBV6-2 or TRBV6-3 and TRBJ1-5, with D hard to call. The CDR3 sequence is 14 residues long. The V end was cut by 2 bases, the J end by 6 bases, with 11 bases between. The germline V gene has CDR1 MNHEY and CDR2 SVGEGT. CDR3 in DNA: TGTGCCAGCAGTTACGGAACAACGGGTCAGCCCCAGCATTTT. Protein: CASSYGTTGQPQHF.

Many counts were recorded for this clonotype. The V and J genes are TRBV5-6 and TRBJ2-5, with D tentatively TRBD1 or TRBD2 (5 bases each). This CDR3 spans 15 amino acids. V was clipped by 1 base and J by 2 bases, with 12 bases between them. Germline V gives CDR1 SGHDT, CDR2 YYEEEE. The CDR3 reads CASSLLGPIQETQYF. The CDR3 DNA sequence: TGTGCCAGCAGCTTGCTGGGACCGATTCAAGAGACCCAGTACTTC.

This clonotype was detected ten times or more. The CDR3 loop is CASSPNSVGNNQPQHF. CDR3 DNA sequence: TGTGCCAGCAGTCCGAATAGTGTAGGGAACAATCAGCCCCAGCATTTT. The rearrangement joins TRBV12-3 or TRBV12-4 to TRBJ1-5, with D unclear. Trimming took off 5 bases at V and 3 bases at J, with 17 bases between the two ends. CDR3 size: 16 residues.

In this sample, this clonotype turned up many times. The chain recombines TRBV7-2 with TRBJ2-5; no reliable D call. CDR1 and CDR2 from the germline V gene are SGHTA and FQGNSA. This CDR3 spans 14 amino acids. Trimming removed 1 base from V and 5 bases from J, with 11 bases in between. CDR3 DNA: TGTGCCAGCAGCTTAGGGCTGGCCAAGGAGACCCAGTACTTC. As protein: CASSLGLAKETQYF. Full variable domain (outside the CDR3, taken from reference TRBV7-2 and TRBJ2-5): GAGVSQSPSNKVTEKGKDVELRCDPISGHTALYWYRQSLGQGLEFLIYFQGNSAPDKSGLPSDRFSAERTGGSVSTLTIQRTQQEDSAVYLCASSLGLAKETQYFGPGTRLLVL.

In this sample, this clonotype turned up a few times. In DNA, the CDR3 is TGCGCCAGCAGCCAAGGAGTAGCGGGAGGGCTCCCCGGGCGCTACGAGCAGTACTTC. Encoded protein: CASSQGVAGGLPGRYEQYF. This sequence joins TRBV4-3 and TRBJ2-7; 11 bases fit TRBD2. CDR1 LGHNA and CDR2 YSLEER come from the germline V gene. CDR3 length: 19 amino acids. Trimming at V came to 1 base and at J to 3 bases, leaving 14 bases not matched to a gene.

In its sample, this clonotype was seen many times. The chain carries TRBV28 and TRBJ2-3; D perhaps matches TRBD2 (6 bases). Germline CDR1 MDHEN, CDR2 SYDVKM. This CDR3 is built from 13 residues. V shed 7 bases and J shed 0 bases, with 8 bases lying between them. This chain's CDR3 is CASNAGSTDTQYF. For the CDR3, the DNA is TGTGCCAGCAATGCGGGAAGCACAGATACGCAGTATTTT.

This clonotype was observed at least ten times. V gene TRBV12-3 or TRBV12-4 combines with J gene TRBJ2-2, with 7 positions matching TRBD2. Losses at the gene ends were 8 bases for V and 1 base for J; bases not matched to a gene: 7. The CDR3 length is 15 residues. CDR3 loop: CASLLSGGNTGELFF. CDR3 in DNA: TGTGCCAGCCTCCTTTCGGGGGGGAACACCGGGGAGCTGTTTTTT.

This clonotype was observed a handful of times. The chain has TRBV6-1 and TRBJ1-2, with 12 bases that match TRBD1. V shed 9 bases, J shed 4 bases, and the junction held 12 bases outside the gene matches. The CDR3 totals 16 residues. Germline CDR1 reads MNHNS; CDR2 reads SASEGT. The CDR3 region is CASSQGQGAQVYGYTF. The DNA for the CDR3 is TGTGCCAGTTCACAGGGACAGGGGGCGCAAGTCTATGGCTACACCTTC.

This clonotype was picked up many times. The chain recombines TRBV28 with TRBJ1-5; TRBD1 matches 7 bases. Germline CDR1 reads MDHEN; CDR2 reads SYDVKM. The CDR3 covers 13 residues. Trimming at V came to 10 bases and at J to 2 bases, leaving 5 bases not matched to a gene. The CDR3 is CATDRAGNQPQHF. CDR3 bases: TGTGCCACCGACAGGGCGGGCAATCAGCCCCAGCATTTT.

This clonotype has a count of ten or more. The V call is TRBV12-3 or TRBV12-4, the J call TRBJ2-7; 8 nucleotides match TRBD2. V shed 5 bases and J 5 bases; nucleotides not matched to a gene: 5. The CDR3 sequence is 13 residues long. CDR3 amino acids: CASSTGLVDEQYF. In DNA form, the CDR3 reads TGTGCCAGCAGTACGGGACTAGTCGACGAGCAGTACTTC.

This chain joins TRBV4-3 and TRBJ1-6; no clear D gene. This CDR3 spans 19 amino acids. The V and J ends lost 1 base and 7 bases respectively, with 23 bases between them. Per germline, CDR1 LGHNA and CDR2 YSLEER. The CDR3 bases are TGCGCCAGCAGCCAAGGGTTTGCAGAGGGCGAGTGGAGGAATTCACCCCTCCACTTT. It yields the protein CASSQGFAEGEWRNSPLHF.

On this clonotype: A much larger clone is a single base away; this may be a read error. The chain joins TRBV7-9 to TRBJ2-1; 8 bases map to TRBD2. CDR3 length: 16 residues. Looked up from germline, CDR1 is SEHNR and CDR2 is FQNEAQ (reference sequence). Here the CDR3 DNA reads TGTGCCAGCAGCTTCCCCTCGGGAGGGTCCTACAATAAGCAGTTCTTC. Its protein product is CASSFPSGGSYNKQFF.

The sample holds many counts of this clonotype. The chain employs TRBV2 and TRBJ2-2, with a weak D call TRBD1 (6 bases). The CDR3 consists of 15 residues. CDR1 SNHLY and CDR2 FYNNEI come from the germline V gene. V lost 8 bases, J lost 6 bases, and 19 bases lay in between. This CDR3 reads CASDTGTKRAGELFF. The CDR3 coding sequence is TGTGCCAGCGATACCGGGACAAAGAGAGCCGGGGAGCTGTTTTTT.